These 8 T cell receptor beta chains were all obtained from the same sample, sequenced in a study of beta chain features in type 1 diabetes. Expressed TCRB transcripts got sequenced, as all isolated RNA was reverse transcribed. Sequencing was performed with immunoSEQ multiplex PCR; in TCRdb, only in-frame clones are kept and a portion is missing. This sample has around 320,000 clones, with 13% to 15% found just once. Sequencing was carried out using central memory CD4+ T cells from blood. These receptor sequences come from a man aged 25-40 years in good health.

The chain joins TRBV2 to TRBJ2-3, with 9 bases matching TRBD2. J lost 1 base, V lost 7 bases, and 3 bases had no gene match. This CDR3 has 14 residues. CDR1 is SNHLY and CDR2 is FYNNEI in the germline V gene. The chain's CDR3 is CASKERGGTDTQYF. The DNA for the CDR3 is TGTGCCAGCAAGGAGCGGGGGGGCACAGATACGCAGTATTTT. The full variable domain, completed using reference TRBV2 and TRBJ2-3, is EPEVTQTPSHQVTQMGQEVILRCVPISNHLYFYWYRQILGQKVEFLVSFYNNEISEKSEIFDDQFSVERPDGSNFTLKIRSTKLEDSAMYFCASKERGGTDTQYFGPGTRLTVL.

This clone was observed a few times. The chain couples TRBV6-5 to TRBJ2-2, with TRBD1 matching 8 bases. V shed 4 bases and J 4 bases; nucleotides not matched to a gene: 5. Germline CDR1 and CDR2: MNHEY and SVGAGI. The CDR3 has 15 residues. The CDR3 is CASSWDRTGTGELFF. The DNA for the CDR3 is TGTGCCAGCAGTTGGGACAGGACGGGCACCGGGGAGCTGTTTTTT.

This sequence joins TRBV27 and TRBJ2-5; 7 nucleotides align to TRBD2. CDR1 MNHEY and CDR2 SMNVEV come from the germline V gene (reference sequence). With 2 bases clipped from V and 3 bases from J, the junction kept 0 bases outside the gene matches. The CDR3 has 13 amino acids. The chain's CDR3 is CASSLLAEETQYF. DNA for the CDR3: TGTGCCAGCAGTTTACTAGCGGAAGAGACCCAGTACTTC.

The chain joins TRBV4-3 to TRBJ2-3, with 10 bases that match TRBD2. CDR1 LGHNA and CDR2 YSLEER come from the germline V gene. Unmatched junction bases numbered 8, after V lost 0 bases and J lost 5 bases. There are 17 residues in the CDR3. The CDR3 region has the DNA TGCGCCAGCAGCCAAGATCCCAGCGGGGGGGTAGGAGATACGCAGTATTTT. It specifies CASSQDPSGGVGDTQYF.

This chain uses TRBV4-1 with TRBJ2-3, with TRBD2 identical over 12 bases. The V and J ends lost 4 bases and 0 bases, in that order; junction bases with no gene match: 11. Germline CDR1 MGHRA, CDR2 YSYEKL. The CDR3 spans 19 residues. The CDR3, as DNA: TGCGCCAGCAGCCGAAGTACTAGCGGGGGGCTTCGTAGCACAGATACGCAGTATTTT. It codes for CASSRSTSGGLRSTDTQYF.

The chain recombines TRBV15 with TRBJ2-1; possible D gene TRBD1, 6 bases. Germline V CDR1 and CDR2: LNHNV, YYDKDF (reference sequence). CDR3 size: 16 residues. The ends were cut back, 1 base at V and 7 bases at J, with 17 bases in the middle. The chain's CDR3 is CATSRGAGQGGNEQFF. CDR3 sequence (DNA): TGTGCCACCAGCAGAGGGGCGGGTCAAGGGGGAAATGAGCAGTTCTTC.

This clone was seen only a few times. CDR3 bases: TGTGCCAGCAGTTTAACGGGGACAGCTTCCTACGAGCAGTACGTC. Its translation: CASSLTGTASYEQYV. The chain links TRBV28 to TRBJ2-7, with TRBD1 matching over 7 bases. V was pared by 2 bases and J by 1 base, with 5 bases of the junction left unmatched. The CDR3 runs 15 residues. CDR1 and CDR2 (germline): MDHEN, SYDVKM.

J is TRBJ1-2 and V is TRBV6-1, with a weak D call TRBD1 (5 bases). Trimming cost V 6 bases and J 0 bases, with 11 bases left between them. This CDR3 contains 14 residues. From germline, CDR1 is MNHNS and CDR2 SASEGT. The CDR3 reads CASRDRLPNYGYTF. DNA of the CDR3: TGTGCCAGCAGAGACAGACTCCCTAACTATGGCTACACCTTC.